This T cell receptor (beta chain) derives from a study of graft-versus-host responses after intestinal transplantation. The assay was immunoSEQ multiplex PCR, and TCRdb's table has in-frame clones only and misses some. The data contain 12,000 or so clones, around 80% of them singletons. This sequence originates from a human patient who received an intestinal transplant, so some T cells may come from the graft donor. The starting material was PBMCs, obtained around 490 days after intestinal transplant.

CDR3 bases: TGTGCCAGCAGTGACTCGAATGGCAATTCACCCCTCCACTTT. It translates to CASSDSNGNSPLHF. The chain combines TRBV6-4 with TRBJ1-6; D is undetermined. Per germline, CDR1 MRHNA and CDR2 SNTAGT. V lost 0 bases, J lost 7 bases, and 7 bases lay in between. The CDR3 covers 14 residues.